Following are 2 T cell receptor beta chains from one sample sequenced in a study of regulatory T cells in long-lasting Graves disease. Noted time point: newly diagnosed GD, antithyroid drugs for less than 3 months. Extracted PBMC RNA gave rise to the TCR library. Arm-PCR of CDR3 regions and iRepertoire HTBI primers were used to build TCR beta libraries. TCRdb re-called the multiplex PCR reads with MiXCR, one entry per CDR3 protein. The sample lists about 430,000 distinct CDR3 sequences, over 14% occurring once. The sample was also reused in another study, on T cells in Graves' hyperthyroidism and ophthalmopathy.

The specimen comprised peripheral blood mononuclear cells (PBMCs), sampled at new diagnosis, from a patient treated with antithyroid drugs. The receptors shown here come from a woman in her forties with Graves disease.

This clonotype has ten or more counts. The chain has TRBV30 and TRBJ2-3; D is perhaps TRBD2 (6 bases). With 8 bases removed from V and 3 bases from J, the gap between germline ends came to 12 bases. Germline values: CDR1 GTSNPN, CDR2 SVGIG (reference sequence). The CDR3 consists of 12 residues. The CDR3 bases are TGTGCCCGGTTGGGGACTACAGATACGCAGTATTTT. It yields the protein CARLGTTDTQYF.

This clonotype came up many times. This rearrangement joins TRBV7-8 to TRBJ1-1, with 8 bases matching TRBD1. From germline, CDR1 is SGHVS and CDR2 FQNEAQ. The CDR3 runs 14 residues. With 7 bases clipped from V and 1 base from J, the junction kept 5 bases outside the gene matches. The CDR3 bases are TGTGCCAGCATCCCAGGGGGCGGGAACACTGAAGCTTTCTTT. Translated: CASIPGGGNTEAFF.